The TCR beta chain under discussion was sequenced for a study of somatic mutations in cytotoxic T cells in rheumatoid arthritis. The CDR3 has 14 amino acids. CDR1 is MDHEN and CDR2 is SYDVKM in the germline V gene. V was trimmed by 5 bases and J by 2 bases, leaving 13 bases between them. The data were produced by immunoSEQ multiplex PCR, yet TCRdb's version contains in-frame clones alone and is incomplete. The repertoire includes around 10,000 clones, roughly 70% of them detected once, and about two fifths sits in the top ten. The clonotype originates from a man between 60 and 75 years old in good health. The chain is built from TRBV28 and TRBJ2-7; D may match TRBD1 or TRBD2 (5 bases each). Sequencing input: CD8+ T cells sorted from blood. Here the CDR3 reads CASSIYGTAYEQYF. CDR3 DNA: TGTGCCAGCAGTATCTACGGGACGGCCTACGAGCAGTACTTC. Variable domain in full (rest from reference TRBV28 and TRBJ2-7): DVKVTQSSRYLVKRTGEKVFLECVQDMDHENMFWYRQDPGLGLRLIYFSYDVKMKEKGDIPEGYSVSREKKERFSLILESASTNQTSMYLCASSIYGTAYEQYFGPGTRLTVT.